The present entry profiles one TCR beta chain with its context. The data derive from a study of blood T cell repertoires in COVID-19. Trimming stripped 4 bases from V and 1 base from J, with 14 bases between. The CDR3 runs to 15 residues. Per the germline V gene, CDR1 is SGHRS and CDR2 is YFSETQ. Profiling relied on immunoSEQ multiplex PCR, and the TCRdb table lists in-frame clones only, not all of them. This sample has approximately 70,000 clones, with roughly 73% found just once. The receptor was derived from a woman aged 55 to 70 with acute or convalescent COVID-19. The chain couples TRBV5-1 to TRBJ1-1; perhaps TRBD1 as D (5 bases). The sequencing input was peripheral blood. CDR3 DNA: TGCGCCAGCAGCCTTGTACAGGCCGGGAACACTGAAGCTTTCTTT. It codes for CASSLVQAGNTEAFF.